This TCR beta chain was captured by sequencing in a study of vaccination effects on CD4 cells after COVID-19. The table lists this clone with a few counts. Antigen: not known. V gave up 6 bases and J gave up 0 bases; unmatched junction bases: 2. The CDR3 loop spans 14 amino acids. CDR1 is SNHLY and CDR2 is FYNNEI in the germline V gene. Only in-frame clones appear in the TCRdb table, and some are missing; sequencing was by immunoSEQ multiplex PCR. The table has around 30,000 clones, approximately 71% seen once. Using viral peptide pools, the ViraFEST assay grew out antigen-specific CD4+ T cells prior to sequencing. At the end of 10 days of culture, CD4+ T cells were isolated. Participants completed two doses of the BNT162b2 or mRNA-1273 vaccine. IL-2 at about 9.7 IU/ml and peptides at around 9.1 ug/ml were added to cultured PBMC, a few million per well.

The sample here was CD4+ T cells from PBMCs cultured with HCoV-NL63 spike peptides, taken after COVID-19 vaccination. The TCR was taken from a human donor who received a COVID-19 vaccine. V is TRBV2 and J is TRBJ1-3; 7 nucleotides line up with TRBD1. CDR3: CASSYRGSGNTIYF. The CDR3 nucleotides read TGTGCCAGCAGCTACAGGGGCTCTGGAAACACCATATATTTT.